This T cell receptor (beta chain) was obtained from a study of blood T cell repertoires in COVID-19. At the level of the study: The origin of the acute and convalescent COVID-19 samples was the United States, Italy and Spain.

This CDR3 is 15 amino acids long. Per germline, CDR1 SNHLY and CDR2 FYNNEI. Trimming at V came to 6 bases and at J to 3 bases, leaving 10 bases not matched to a gene. In the original workflow: Using reference gene primer amplification, nucleated cell counts were estimated. Data came from immunoSEQ multiplex PCR; TCRdb stores just in-frame clones and leaves some out. That table furnishes V, J and clone size, whereas the DNA furnished D and trimming. The top ten clones hold approximately 2.4% of a sample with around 400,000 clones, 80% to 90% of them seen once. The source material was peripheral blood. The TCR was taken from a woman aged 55 to 70 with COVID-19, enrolled during active disease. This chain uses TRBV2 with TRBJ1-1; the match to TRBD1 covers 7 bases. CDR3 nucleotides: TGTGCCAGCAGGGAAAGGACAGGACTCGACACTGAAGCTTTCTTT. Translated, it gives CASRERTGLDTEAFF.